One sample yielded the 9 T cell receptor beta chains listed below, sequenced in a study of T cells in localized non-small cell lung cancer. The protocol was immunoSEQ multiplex PCR, while the TCRdb copy is restricted to in-frame clones and leaves out a portion. The sample has 7,500 to 10,000 clones, around two fifths seen once. Source: lymph node tissue, taken before any cancer treatment. These receptors were taken from a woman aged 35-75 years with stage I lung adenocarcinoma.

The CDR3: CASSQDGRTEAFF. The CDR3 coding sequence is TGCGCCAGCAGCCAAGATGGGCGCACTGAAGCTTTCTTT. The J gene is TRBJ1-1, the V gene TRBV4-1, with D unresolved. Per the germline V gene, CDR1 is MGHRA and CDR2 is YSYEKL. Trimming cost V 0 bases and J 4 bases, with 6 bases left between them. CDR3 size: 13 residues.

This clone showed up just a few times. The chain combines TRBV4-1 with TRBJ2-5; weak D call: TRBD1 (6 bases). V lost 4 bases to trimming and J lost 1 base, with 10 bases between them. The CDR3 is made up of 14 amino acids. CDR1 MGHRA and CDR2 YSYEKL come from the germline V gene. Here the CDR3 DNA reads TGCGCCAGCAGCCCTACAGGGAGCCAAGAGACCCAGTACTTC. Residues: CASSPTGSQETQYF.

Only a few counts were recorded for this clone. The rearrangement uses TRBV7-5 and TRBJ1-4; TRBD1 is the table's D call and was not checked against the DNA. TRBV7-5 is a pseudogene. The CDR3 totals 16 residues. This CDR3 is CASSLDRVPANEKLFF. CDR3 nucleotides: TGTGCCAGCAGCTTAGACAGGGTGCCGGCTAATGAAAAACTGTTTTTT.

The rearrangement links TRBV12-5 to TRBJ2-5; 10 positions agree with TRBD1. CDR1 and CDR2 from the germline V gene are LGHNT and FRNRAP. This CDR3 is built from 18 residues. Germline trimming cut 4 bases from V and 5 bases from J; bases unmatched to any gene: 16. The CDR3 region is CASGSPGLGTGVSETQYF. CDR3 DNA sequence: TGTGCTAGTGGTTCGCCCGGCCTTGGGACAGGGGTTAGCGAGACCCAGTACTTC.

The J gene is TRBJ1-1, the V gene TRBV9; tentative D call: TRBD1 (6 bases). V was shortened by 5 bases and J by 7 bases, with 18 bases between the two germline ends. Germline CDR1 reads SGDLS; CDR2 reads YYNGEE. This CDR3 contains 14 residues. The CDR3 DNA follows: TGTGCCAGCAGTTTATCCGCCGGGGGCTTTGAAGCTTTCTTT. Residues: CASSLSAGGFEAFF.

The V and J genes are TRBV30 and TRBJ2-1; 10 bases fit TRBD2. Germline CDR1 GTSNPN, CDR2 SVGIG (reference sequence). Trimming removed 2 bases from V and 9 bases from J; junction bases left unmatched: 4. The CDR3 has 13 amino acids. CDR3 DNA: TGTGCCTGGAGTAAAGCGGGGGGGCCTGAGCAGTTCTTC. It yields the protein CAWSKAGGPEQFF.

V usage is TRBV18 and J usage is TRBJ1-2; 7 nucleotides line up with TRBD1. The CDR3 covers 14 residues. Germline loops: CDR1 KGHSH, CDR2 LQKENI. J lost 8 bases, V lost 3 bases, and 9 bases had no gene match. In DNA form, the CDR3 reads TGTGCCAGCTCACCCGTTGTAGGGGGCGAGGGCTACACCTTC. It encodes CASSPVVGGEGYTF.

This chain uses TRBV10-2 with TRBJ2-2; D not resolved. V lost 4 bases, J lost 6 bases, and 9 bases lay in between. CDR1 and CDR2 (germline): WSHSY, SAAADI. There are 13 residues in the CDR3. CDR3 DNA sequence: TGCGCCAGCAGTGTTCTGGGTCCCGGGGAGCTGTTTTTT. Residues: CASSVLGPGELFF.

This sequence joins TRBV9 and TRBJ1-1, with a tentative D call TRBD1 (6 bases). Trimming took 5 bases from V and 4 from J, leaving 9 bases between them. CDR1 is SGDLS, CDR2 YYNGEE, per germline. There are 12 residues in the CDR3. The CDR3 DNA is TGTGCCAGCAGACAGGGAGGCACTGAAGCTTTCTTT. Protein: CASRQGGTEAFF.